Following are 25 T cell receptor beta chains from one sample sequenced in a study of blood T cell repertoires in COVID-19. This table comes from immunoSEQ multiplex PCR, and its TCRdb copy is limited to in-frame clones, with some not included. The table records 70,000 to 85,000 clones, under 95% of them present only once. Specimen: peripheral blood. These receptor sequences come from a human donor in a cohort sampled during active COVID-19.

V and J are TRBV7-6 and TRBJ2-5; 12 bases line up with TRBD1. CDR1 is SGHVS and CDR2 is FNYEAQ in the germline V gene. J was trimmed by 4 bases and V by 5 bases; bases with no gene match: 8. The CDR3 has 16 residues. CDR3 protein: CASSPSRDRGRETQYF. The DNA of the CDR3 is TGTGCCAGCAGCCCAAGCCGGGACAGGGGGCGAGAGACCCAGTACTTC.

The chain employs TRBV29-1 and TRBJ2-5, with D tentatively TRBD1 (5 bases). The CDR3 is made up of 15 amino acids. V was clipped by 2 bases and J by 5 bases, with 18 bases between them. Per germline, CDR1 SQVTM and CDR2 ANQGSEA. The CDR3 region has the DNA TGCAGCGTTGAACCCCGCAGGGAACCAATCGAGACCCAGTACTTC. This sequence encodes CSVEPRREPIETQYF.

The genes are TRBV13 and TRBJ2-5, with 9 bases identical to TRBD2. The CDR3 sequence is 14 residues long. Unmatched junction bases numbered 6, after V lost 5 bases and J lost 5 bases. CDR1 is PRHDT and CDR2 is FYEKMQ in the germline V gene (reference sequence). As DNA, the CDR3 is TGTGCCAGCAGCCGGCGGGGGGGTCGGGAGACCCAGTACTTC. Encoded protein: CASSRRGGRETQYF.

The J gene is TRBJ1-1, the V gene TRBV5-1, with D uncertain. The CDR3 is 13 amino acids. V gave up 5 bases and J gave up 1 base, with 9 bases separating them. The V gene's germline CDR1 is SGHRS and CDR2 YFSETQ. The CDR3, as DNA: TGCGCCAGCAGTAAACAAACGAACACTGAAGCTTTCTTT. It yields the protein CASSKQTNTEAFF.

This chain joins TRBV5-6 and TRBJ1-2; TRBD1 agrees at 9 bases. The junction had 5 bases not matched to a gene; V was cut back by 2 bases and J by 0 bases. From germline, CDR1 is SGHDT and CDR2 YYEEEE. The CDR3 consists of 16 residues. CDR3 coding DNA: TGTGCCAGCAGCTTAGGGGACAGGGAGGCTAACTATGGCTACACCTTC. This sequence encodes CASSLGDREANYGYTF.

The CDR3 DNA reads TGTGCCACCAGTGACGCCGGACAGGAGTCAGAGGATACGCAGTATTTT. Translated, it gives CATSDAGQESEDTQYF. This chain joins TRBV24-1 and TRBJ2-3, with 7 bases matching TRBD1. V shed 4 bases, J shed 6 bases, and the junction held 12 bases outside the gene matches. The CDR3 consists of 16 residues. In germline, CDR1 is KGHDR, CDR2 SFDVKD.

The rearrangement links TRBV11-2 to TRBJ1-1; 9 bases line up with TRBD1. The ends lost 6 bases at V and 7 bases at J; junction bases unmatched: 12. The V gene's germline CDR1 is SGHAT and CDR2 FQNNGV. This CDR3 comprises 15 residues. The CDR3 nucleotides read TGTGCCAGCAGATTTACGGACAGGGGTCTTAATGAAGCTTTCTTT. Its translation is CASRFTDRGLNEAFF.

The rearrangement uses TRBV9 and TRBJ1-6; D gene uncertain. The CDR3 runs to 14 residues. Germline-derived CDR1 and CDR2 are SGDLS and YYNGEE. Trimming took off 0 bases at V and 5 bases at J, with 6 bases between the two ends. The CDR3 is CASSVAPDNSPLHF. The CDR3 DNA follows: TGTGCCAGCAGCGTAGCGCCGGATAATTCACCCCTCCACTTT.

The rearrangement uses TRBV10-2 and TRBJ1-5; D gene unclear. The CDR3 contains 14 residues. From germline, CDR1 is WSHSY and CDR2 SAAADI. V lost 0 bases to trimming and J lost 4 bases, with 7 bases between them. CDR3 residues: CASSESNRNQPQHF. CDR3 nucleotides: TGCGCCAGCAGTGAGTCGAACAGAAATCAGCCCCAGCATTTT.

This rearrangement joins TRBV7-9 to TRBJ2-1; weak D call: TRBD2 (5 bases). Germline CDR1 is SEHNR and CDR2 is FQNEAQ (reference sequence). Between the trimmed V and J ends, which lost 6 bases and 9 bases, there was a span of 24 bases. This CDR3 is built from 16 residues. CDR3 amino acids: CASRTPRTGSQSEQFF. The CDR3 DNA reads TGTGCCAGCAGAACCCCTAGGACGGGGTCCCAGAGTGAGCAGTTCTTC.

The chain uses TRBV27 and TRBJ2-1; 10 bases fit TRBD1. V was pared by 1 base and J by 5 bases, with 5 bases of the junction left unmatched. This CDR3 spans 16 amino acids. Germline-derived CDR1 and CDR2 are MNHEY and SMNVEV (reference sequence). CDR3 residues: CASSLYGTGVNNEQFF. The CDR3 coding sequence is TGTGCCAGCAGTTTATACGGGACAGGGGTTAACAATGAGCAGTTCTTC.

V usage is TRBV6-5 and J usage is TRBJ1-3; D is unclear. The CDR3 has 15 amino acids. Trimming stripped 0 bases from V and 4 bases from J, with 10 bases between. Germline CDR1 reads MNHEY; CDR2 reads SVGAGI. The CDR3 DNA reads TGTGCCAGCAGTTACTCGAACGGGGTGGGAAACACCATATATTTT. Translation: CASSYSNGVGNTIYF.

The rearrangement uses TRBV5-1 and TRBJ1-1; TRBD1 might be the D (6 bases). The germline V gene has CDR1 SGHRS and CDR2 YFSETQ. The V and J ends lost 1 base and 5 bases respectively, with 12 bases between them. The CDR3 sequence is 14 residues long. The CDR3 DNA reads as TGCGCCAGCAGCTTGCCGGGGAGGGGGACTGAAGCTTTCTTT. Translating it yields CASSLPGRGTEAFF.

This chain uses TRBV6-5 with TRBJ2-1; D not certain. Per the germline V gene, CDR1 is MNHEY and CDR2 is SVGAGI. Trimming took 2 bases from V and 9 from J, leaving 11 bases between them. The CDR3 has 13 residues. The CDR3 sequence: CASSYASGFEQFF. The CDR3 nucleotides read TGTGCCAGCAGTTACGCGTCGGGTTTTGAGCAGTTCTTC.

This clone was found once. The chain joins TRBV7-9 to TRBJ1-4; tentatively, D is TRBD1 (6 bases). Germline values: CDR1 SEHNR, CDR2 FQNEAQ (reference sequence). The CDR3 contains 12 residues. V lost 2 bases and J 11 bases, leaving 9 bases between the germline ends. CDR3 sequence (DNA): TGTGCCAGCAGCTTATCCACAGGGAAACTGTTTTTT. Translated, it gives CASSLSTGKLFF.

V gene TRBV7-9 combines with J gene TRBJ1-1; 8 bases map to TRBD1. The CDR3 contains 14 residues. The germline V gene has CDR1 SEHNR and CDR2 FQNEAQ (reference sequence). V shed 2 bases, J shed 2 bases, and the junction held 1 base outside the gene matches. The CDR3 here is CASSLTGGNTEAFF. CDR3 DNA sequence: TGTGCCAGCAGCTTAACAGGGGGTAACACTGAAGCTTTCTTT.

This clone was seen at least ten times. This chain joins TRBV2 and TRBJ1-1; no definite D call. The V gene lost 6 bases and the J gene lost 0 bases, with 11 bases spanning the gap. The CDR3 extends over 14 amino acids. The germline CDR1 and CDR2 sequences are SNHLY and FYNNEI. In DNA form, the CDR3 reads TGTGCCAGCAGAACAGCTCCCATGAACACTGAAGCTTTCTTT. It is translated as CASRTAPMNTEAFF.

The V and J genes are TRBV7-6 and TRBJ2-6; the D is unclear. This CDR3 spans 15 amino acids. Germline-derived CDR1 and CDR2 are SGHVS and FNYEAQ. V was pared by 1 base and J by 2 bases, with 6 bases between. CDR3 sequence (DNA): TGTGCCAGCAGCTTAGGAGCCGCTGGGGCCAACGTCCTGACTTTC. Translation: CASSLGAAGANVLTF.

This chain links TRBV6-1 with TRBJ1-1; 7 bases line up with TRBD1. The CDR3 is 13 residues long. Looked up from germline, CDR1 is MNHNS and CDR2 is SASEGT. After removal of 0 bases from V and 7 bases from J, the junction contained 2 bases not matched to a gene. The CDR3 here is CASSEAGDSEAFF. The DNA of the CDR3 is TGTGCCAGCAGTGAAGCGGGGGACAGTGAAGCTTTCTTT.

The chain is built from TRBV6-5 and TRBJ1-3; maybe TRBD1 (5 bases). The V gene lost 2 bases and the J gene lost 4 bases, with 15 bases spanning the gap. CDR3 length equals 16 residues. The V gene's germline CDR1 is MNHEY and CDR2 SVGAGI. The CDR3 protein is CASSYGGSRGGNTIYF. Written as DNA, the CDR3 is TGTGCCAGCAGTTACGGGGGGTCCCGAGGAGGAAACACCATATATTTT.

The J gene is TRBJ2-1, the V gene TRBV7-6, with TRBD2 matching 10 bases. Losses at the gene ends were 3 bases for V and 4 bases for J; bases not matched to a gene: 6. Germline V CDR1 and CDR2: SGHVS, FNYEAQ. There are 16 residues in the CDR3. The CDR3 DNA reads as TGTGCCAGCAGCTTCCTCGGGACTAGCGTATACAATGAGCAGTTCTTC. It specifies CASSFLGTSVYNEQFF.

The chain joins TRBV7-2 to TRBJ2-5, with D tentatively TRBD2 (7 bases). Germline lookup yields CDR1 SGHTA and CDR2 FQGNSA. V was cut by 1 base and J by 2 bases, with 11 bases left in between. CDR3 length: 15 amino acids. CDR3 loop: CASSLDGGRQETQYF. In nucleotides, the CDR3 is TGTGCCAGCAGCTTAGACGGGGGGCGTCAAGAGACCCAGTACTTC. Drawing the rest from reference TRBV7-2 and TRBJ2-5, the complete variable domain is GAGVSQSPSNKVTEKGKDVELRCDPISGHTALYWYRQSLGQGLEFLIYFQGNSAPDKSGLPSDRFSAERTGGSVSTLTIQRTQQEDSAVYLCASSLDGGRQETQYFGPGTRLLVL.

The chain employs TRBV28 and TRBJ1-5, with a tentative D call TRBD1 (5 bases). CDR1 MDHEN and CDR2 SYDVKM come from the germline V gene. The ends were cut back, 3 bases at V and 1 base at J, with 10 bases in the middle. The CDR3 loop spans 15 amino acids. The chain's CDR3 is CASSFGGGSNQPQHF. The CDR3 DNA sequence: TGTGCCAGCAGTTTTGGGGGGGGAAGCAATCAGCCCCAGCATTTT.

The V and J genes are TRBV7-9 and TRBJ1-3; TRBD1 is a possible D gene (6 bases). CDR1 and CDR2 from the germline V gene are SEHNR and FQNEAQ (reference sequence). The length of the CDR3 is 17 residues. V lost 1 base to trimming and J lost 2 bases, with 15 bases between them. The CDR3 DNA reads TGTGCCAGCAGCTTAGGTTTTGTGGCAGGGGCTGGAAACACCATATATTTT. Its translation: CASSLGFVAGAGNTIYF.

This chain connects TRBV19 to TRBJ2-1; 7 nucleotides match TRBD1. V lost 8 bases, J lost 5 bases, and 6 bases stayed unmatched. The CDR3 runs 13 residues. Per the germline V gene, CDR1 is LNHDA and CDR2 is SQIVND (reference sequence). This CDR3 is CASFDRDHNEQFF. The CDR3 DNA reads TGTGCCAGTTTCGACAGGGACCACAATGAGCAGTTCTTC.